Following are 5 T cell receptor beta chains from one sample sequenced in a study of identical twins. TCRdb analysed the 5' RACE reads with MiXCR anew, one entry per CDR3 protein. The sample shows over 600,000 distinct CDR3 sequences, around 21% of them seen only once. These sequences were also reported in another study, on T cells expressing NK-cell markers.

Sequenced input: PBMCs. The receptors were sampled from a woman younger than 35 in good health.

V and J are TRBV7-9 and TRBJ2-1; 9 nucleotides match TRBD2. This CDR3 region has 15 residues. Germline V gene data show CDR1 as SEHNR and CDR2 as FQNEAQ (reference sequence). With V trimmed by 5 bases and J by 8 bases, 10 bases remained unmatched. The CDR3 here is CASSQSGGRAYEQFF. The CDR3 nucleotides are TGTGCCAGCAGCCAAAGCGGCGGGAGGGCCTATGAGCAGTTCTTC.

The chain combines TRBV9 with TRBJ2-7; 7 bases are shared with TRBD2. The germline V gene has CDR1 SGDLS and CDR2 YYNGEE. Trimming at V came to 0 bases and at J to 6 bases, leaving 9 bases not matched to a gene. The CDR3 loop spans 15 amino acids. The CDR3 loop is CASSVGAGVHPEQYF. CDR3 nucleotide sequence: TGTGCCAGCAGCGTAGGGGCGGGAGTCCACCCCGAGCAGTACTTC.

The sample holds a few counts of this clonotype. The chain has TRBV6-1 and TRBJ2-7; D call uncertain. Trimming shortened V by 6 bases and J by 5 bases, and 14 bases separated the two germline ends. The CDR3 is 13 residues long. CDR1 is MNHNS and CDR2 is SASEGT in the germline V gene. CDR3 nucleotide sequence: TGTGCCAGCAGCCGGGTGCCGGGCAACGAGCAGTACTTC. Protein: CASSRVPGNEQYF.

In this sample, this clonotype turned up many times. The CDR3 DNA follows: TGTGCCAGCAGAGGGACTACCGCCTACGAGCAGTACTTC. Its protein is CASRGTTAYEQYF. The chain has TRBV6-1 and TRBJ2-7, with 7 bases lining up with TRBD2. The CDR3 has 13 residues. J lost 2 bases, V lost 6 bases, and 4 bases had no gene match. Germline values: CDR1 MNHNS, CDR2 SASEGT.

The sample holds many counts of this clonotype. The chain couples TRBV5-1 to TRBJ2-7, with D possibly being TRBD1 (6 bases). V lost 2 bases and J 3 bases, leaving 15 bases between the germline ends. The CDR3 is 15 amino acids. CDR1 SGHRS and CDR2 YFSETQ come from the germline V gene. The CDR3 nucleotides read TGCGCCAGCAGCTTCGGACAGAATCTGAACTACGAGCAGTACTTC. Its translation: CASSFGQNLNYEQYF.